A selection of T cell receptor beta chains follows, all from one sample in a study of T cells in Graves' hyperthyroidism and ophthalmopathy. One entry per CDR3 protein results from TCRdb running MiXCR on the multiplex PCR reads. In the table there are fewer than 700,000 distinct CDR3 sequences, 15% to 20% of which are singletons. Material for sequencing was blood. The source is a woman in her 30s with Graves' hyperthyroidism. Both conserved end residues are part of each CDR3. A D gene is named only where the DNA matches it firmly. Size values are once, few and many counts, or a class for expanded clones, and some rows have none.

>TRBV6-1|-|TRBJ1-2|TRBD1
CASSEGTGVGYTF
TGTGCCAGCAGTGAGGGGACAGGCGTGGGCTACACCTTC
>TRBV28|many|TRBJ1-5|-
CASSQNSNQPQHF
TGTGCCAGCAGTCAAAATAGCAATCAGCCCCAGCATTTT
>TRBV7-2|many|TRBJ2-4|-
CASSLWLDGKNIQYF
TGTGCCAGCAGCTTATGGTTAGACGGCAAAAACATTCAGTACTTC
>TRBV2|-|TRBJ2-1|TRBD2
CASSEKRLAGIEQFF
TGTGCCAGCAGTGAAAAGCGACTAGCGGGGATTGAGCAGTTCTTC
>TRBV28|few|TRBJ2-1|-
CASSLAFFEQFF
TGTGCCAGCAGTTTAGCGTTTTTTGAGCAGTTCTTC
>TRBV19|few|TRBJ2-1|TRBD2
CASSHSGTSGVGGSEQFF
TGTGCCAGTAGTCACTCCGGGACTAGCGGAGTAGGGGGCAGCGAGCAGTTCTTC
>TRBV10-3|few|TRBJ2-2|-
CAITRTQNTGELFF
TGTGCCATCACTAGGACACAGAACACCGGGGAGCTGTTTTTT
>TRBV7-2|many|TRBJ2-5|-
CASSLGARLRETQYF
TGTGCCAGCAGCTTAGGAGCTAGGCTGCGGGAGACCCAGTACTTC
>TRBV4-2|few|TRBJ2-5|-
CASSQGNDQETQYF
TGTGCCAGCAGCCAAGGGAACGACCAAGAGACCCAGTACTTC
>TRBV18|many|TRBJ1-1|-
CASSPPAAGTEAFF
TGTGCCAGCTCACCACCGGCAGCGGGCACTGAAGCTTTCTTT
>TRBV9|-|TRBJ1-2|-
CASSVGGVDSAYYGYTF
TGTGCCAGCAGCGTAGGGGGTGTGGACAGTGCTTACTATGGCTACACCTTC
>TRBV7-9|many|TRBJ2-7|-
CASEDGTYEQYF
TGTGCCAGCGAAGACGGAACCTACGAGCAGTACTTC
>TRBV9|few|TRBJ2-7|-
CASSARNSGEQYF
TGTGCCAGCAGCGCCCGAAATAGCGGCGAGCAGTACTTC
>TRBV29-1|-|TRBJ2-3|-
CSVVGGRDTQYF
TGCAGCGTTGTGGGGGGTAGGGATACGCAGTATTTT
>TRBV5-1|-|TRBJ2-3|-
CASSLDGFEDTQYF
TGCGCCAGCAGCTTGGACGGGTTCGAGGATACGCAGTATTTT
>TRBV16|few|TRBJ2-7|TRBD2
CASSQSGGVNEQYF
TGTGCCAGCAGCCAATCGGGAGGGGTCAACGAGCAGTACTTC
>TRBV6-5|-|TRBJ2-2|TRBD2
CASSYLAGIGELFF
TGTGCCAGCAGTTACCTAGCGGGAATCGGGGAGCTGTTTTTT
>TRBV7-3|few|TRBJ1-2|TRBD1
CASSPHGQGMNGYTF
TGTGCCAGCAGCCCCCACGGACAGGGAATGAATGGCTACACCTTC
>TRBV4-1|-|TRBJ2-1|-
CASSQVVDPSSYNEQFF
TGCGCCAGCAGCCAAGTGGTCGACCCGAGCTCCTACAATGAGCAGTTCTTC
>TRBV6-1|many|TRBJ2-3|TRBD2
CASGRLAEIITDTQYF
TGTGCCAGCGGAAGACTAGCGGAGATCATCACAGATACGCAGTATTTT
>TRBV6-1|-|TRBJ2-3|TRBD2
CASKSTSGSDTQYF
TGTGCCAGCAAATCGACTAGCGGCTCAGATACGCAGTATTTT
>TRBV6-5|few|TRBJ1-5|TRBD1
CASSYDRGGQPQHF
TGTGCCAGCAGTTACGACAGGGGCGGTCAGCCCCAGCATTTT
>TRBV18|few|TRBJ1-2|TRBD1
CASSLRTGGDGYTF
TGTGCCAGCTCACTTCGAACAGGGGGTGATGGCTACACCTTC
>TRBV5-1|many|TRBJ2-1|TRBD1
CASSPYTQGVNEQFF
TGCGCCAGCAGCCCCTATACACAGGGGGTGAATGAGCAGTTCTTC
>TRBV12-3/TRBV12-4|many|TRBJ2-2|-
CASSMKGGTGELFF
TGTGCCAGCAGTATGAAGGGCGGCACCGGGGAGCTGTTTTTT
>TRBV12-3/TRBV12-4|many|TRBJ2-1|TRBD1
CASRHGQGAYNEQFF
TGTGCCAGCAGGCATGGACAGGGGGCCTACAATGAGCAGTTCTTC
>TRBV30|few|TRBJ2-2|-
CAWSPSGTGELFF
TGTGCCTGGAGCCCGTCTGGGACCGGGGAGCTGTTTTTT
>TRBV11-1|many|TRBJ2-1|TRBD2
CASSLGLAGLFYNEQFF
TGTGCCAGCAGCTTAGGACTAGCGGGGCTGTTTTACAATGAGCAGTTCTTC
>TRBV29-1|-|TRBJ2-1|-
CSVEPRRSGYNEQFF
TGCAGCGTTGAACCTCGGCGGAGTGGCTACAATGAGCAGTTCTTC
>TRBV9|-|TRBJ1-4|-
CASSVAEGREKLFF
TGTGCCAGCAGCGTAGCGGAGGGGAGAGAAAAACTGTTTTTT
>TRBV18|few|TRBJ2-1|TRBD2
CASSPLAGEQFF
TGTGCCAGCTCACCCCTAGCGGGGGAGCAGTTCTTC
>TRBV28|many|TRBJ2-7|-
CASSFFGYEQYF
TGTGCCAGCAGTTTCTTCGGCTACGAGCAGTACTTC
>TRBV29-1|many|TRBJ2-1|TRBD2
CSGRTSGTQNEQFF
TGCAGCGGTAGGACTAGCGGGACGCAGAATGAGCAGTTCTTC
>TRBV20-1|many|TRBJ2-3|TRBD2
CSARGTSGTDTQYF
TGCAGTGCTAGAGGGACTAGCGGCACAGATACGCAGTATTTT
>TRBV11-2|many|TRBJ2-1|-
CASSLERDTYNEQFF
TGTGCCAGCAGCTTAGAGCGAGATACCTACAATGAGCAGTTCTTC
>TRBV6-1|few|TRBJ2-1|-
CASRKDLYNEQFF
TGTGCCAGCAGGAAAGACCTCTACAATGAGCAGTTCTTC
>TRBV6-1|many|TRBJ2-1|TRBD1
CASRDRVGDEQFF
TGTGCCAGCAGGGACAGGGTGGGCGATGAGCAGTTCTTC
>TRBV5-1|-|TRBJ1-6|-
CASSLEAGPGFTLHF
TGCGCCAGCAGCTTGGAGGCCGGCCCGGGGTTCACCCTCCACTTT
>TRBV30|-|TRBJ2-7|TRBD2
CAWSPASGTYEQYF
TGTGCCTGGAGTCCGGCTAGCGGAACCTACGAGCAGTACTTC